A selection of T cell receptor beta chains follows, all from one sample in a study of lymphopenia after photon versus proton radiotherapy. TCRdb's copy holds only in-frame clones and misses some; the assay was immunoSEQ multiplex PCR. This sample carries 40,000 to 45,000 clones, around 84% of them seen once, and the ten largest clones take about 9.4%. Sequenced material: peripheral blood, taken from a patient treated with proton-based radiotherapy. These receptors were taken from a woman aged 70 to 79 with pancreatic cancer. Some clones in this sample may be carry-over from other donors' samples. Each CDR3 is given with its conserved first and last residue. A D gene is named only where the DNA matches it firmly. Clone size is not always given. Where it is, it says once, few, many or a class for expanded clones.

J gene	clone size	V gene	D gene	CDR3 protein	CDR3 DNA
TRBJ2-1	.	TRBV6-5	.	CASSYKSSYNEQFF	TGTGCCAGCAGCTATAAAAGCTCCTACAATGAGCAGTTCTTC
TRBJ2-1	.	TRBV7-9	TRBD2	CATRAGGPDNEQFF	TGTGCCACCAGAGCGGGAGGGCCCGACAATGAGCAGTTCTTC
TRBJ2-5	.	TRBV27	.	CASSQSWVGRETQYF	TGTGCCAGCAGTCAGTCTTGGGTTGGCCGAGAGACCCAGTACTTC
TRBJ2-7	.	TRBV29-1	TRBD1	CSVASPPGGGSYEQYF	TGCAGCGTCGCTTCTCCCCCAGGGGGTGGCTCCTACGAGCAGTACTTC
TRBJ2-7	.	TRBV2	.	CASIRRSSYEQYF	TGTGCCAGCATCAGACGGAGCTCCTACGAGCAGTACTTC
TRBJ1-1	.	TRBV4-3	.	CASSQGTRGSTEAFF	TGCGCCAGCAGCCAAGGTACCAGGGGAAGCACTGAAGCTTTCTTT
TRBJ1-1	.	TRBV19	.	CASRAGARLGAFF	TGTGCCAGTAGGGCCGGGGCCCGACTCGGGGCTTTCTTT
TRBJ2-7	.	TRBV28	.	CASSSPAGAYEQYF	TGTGCCAGCAGCTCTCCGGCCGGGGCCTACGAGCAGTACTTC
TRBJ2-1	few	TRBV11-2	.	CASSFPGDSNEQFF	TGTGCCAGCAGCTTCCCGGGGGACTCCAATGAGCAGTTCTTC
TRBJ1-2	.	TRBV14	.	CASSQGGSLGGYTF	TGTGCCAGCAGCCAAGGGGGCAGCCTAGGGGGCTACACCTTC
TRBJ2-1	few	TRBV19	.	CASSSYINEQFF	TGTGCCAGTAGTTCCTACATTAATGAGCAGTTCTTC
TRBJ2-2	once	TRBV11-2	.	CASSMTVTGELFF	TGTGCCAGCAGCATGACCGTCACCGGGGAGCTGTTTTTT
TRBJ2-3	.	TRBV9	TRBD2	CASSVSIAGLGDTQYF	TGTGCCAGCAGCGTATCGATAGCGGGACTTGGAGATACGCAGTATTTT
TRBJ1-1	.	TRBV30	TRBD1	CAFARDRAQNTEAFF	TGTGCCTTTGCCCGGGACAGGGCTCAGAACACTGAAGCTTTCTTT
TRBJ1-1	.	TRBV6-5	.	CASSYRGNTEAFF	TGTGCCAGCAGTTACAGGGGGAACACTGAAGCTTTCTTT
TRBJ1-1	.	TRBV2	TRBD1	CASSPQGENTEAFF	TGTGCCAGCAGTCCCCAGGGGGAGAACACTGAAGCTTTCTTT
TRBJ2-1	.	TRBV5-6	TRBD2	CASSPLAGGPGEQFF	TGTGCCAGCAGCCCACTAGCGGGAGGACCGGGTGAGCAGTTCTTC
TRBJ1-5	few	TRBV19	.	CASSFSNQPQHF	TGTGCCAGTAGTTTTAGCAATCAGCCCCAGCATTTT
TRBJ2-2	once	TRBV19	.	CASSIAGRGTGELFF	TGTGCCAGTAGTATAGCGGGCCGGGGGACCGGGGAGCTGTTTTTT
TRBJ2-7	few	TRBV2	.	CASSDGSYEQYF	TGTGCCAGCAGTGACGGATCCTACGAGCAGTACTTC
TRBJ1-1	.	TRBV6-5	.	CASGRNTEAFF	TGTGCCAGTGGCAGAAACACTGAAGCTTTCTTT
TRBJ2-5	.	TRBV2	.	CASSTTPGRETQYF	TGTGCCAGCAGTACTACCCCGGGACGAGAGACCCAGTACTTC
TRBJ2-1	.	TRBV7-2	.	CASSFTETNNEQFF	TGTGCCAGCAGCTTTACAGAGACAAACAATGAGCAGTTCTTC
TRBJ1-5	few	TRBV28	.	CASSSGGQPQHF	TGTGCCAGCAGTTCCGGTGGTCAGCCCCAGCATTTT
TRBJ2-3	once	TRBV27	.	CASTSTDTQYF	TGTGCCAGCACCTCCACAGATACGCAGTATTTT
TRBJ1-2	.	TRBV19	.	CASSISQGPNYGYTF	TGTGCCAGTAGTATCAGTCAGGGACCTAACTATGGCTACACCTTC
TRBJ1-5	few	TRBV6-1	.	CASSKGFLVDQPQHF	TGTGCCAGCAGTAAAGGATTTCTGGTGGATCAGCCCCAGCATTTT
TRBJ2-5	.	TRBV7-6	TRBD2	CASTLAGGYQETQYF	TGTGCCAGCACCCTAGCGGGAGGGTACCAAGAGACCCAGTACTTC
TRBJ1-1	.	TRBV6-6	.	CASSPGQDDTEAFF	TGTGCCAGCAGTCCCGGCCAGGATGACACTGAAGCTTTCTTT
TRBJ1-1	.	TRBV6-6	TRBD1	CASSSNDRGNTEAFF	TGTGCCAGCAGTTCCAACGACAGGGGGAACACTGAAGCTTTCTTT
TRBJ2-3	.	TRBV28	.	CASSPGAFTDTQYF	TGTGCCAGCAGCCCGGGGGCTTTCACAGATACGCAGTATTTT
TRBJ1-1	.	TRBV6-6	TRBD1	CASILDRQNTEAFF	TGTGCCAGCATACTGGACAGGCAGAACACTGAAGCTTTCTTT
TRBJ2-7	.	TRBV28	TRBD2	CASSPQGLAYEQYF	TGTGCCAGCAGTCCGCAGGGACTAGCCTACGAGCAGTACTTC
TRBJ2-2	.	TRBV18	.	CASFPAANTGELFF	TGTGCCAGCTTCCCCGCAGCGAACACCGGGGAGCTGTTTTTT
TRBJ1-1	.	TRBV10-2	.	CASSEYDRFGTEAFF	TGCGCCAGCAGTGAGTACGACAGGTTTGGCACTGAAGCTTTCTTT
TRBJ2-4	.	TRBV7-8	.	CASSPYRVPPQRAKNIQYF	TGTGCCAGCAGCCCTTACAGGGTCCCCCCCCAACGAGCCAAAAACATTCAGTACTTC
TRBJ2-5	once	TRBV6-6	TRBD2	CASSKLADQETQYF	TGTGCCAGCAGTAAACTAGCGGACCAAGAGACCCAGTACTTC
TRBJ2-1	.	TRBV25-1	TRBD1	CASSSSPGTGNNEQFF	TGTGCCAGCAGTTCCTCCCCCGGGACAGGGAACAATGAGCAGTTCTTC
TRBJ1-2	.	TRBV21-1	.	CASSRVPQTGDGYTF	TGTGCCAGCAGCAGGGTACCACAGACAGGGGATGGCTACACCTTC
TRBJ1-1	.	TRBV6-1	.	CASSVLVAEAFF	TGTGCCAGCAGTGTCCTGGTCGCTGAAGCTTTCTTT
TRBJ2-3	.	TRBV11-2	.	CASSPWTGSVPDTQYF	TGTGCCAGCAGCCCCTGGACCGGGAGCGTCCCAGATACGCAGTATTTT
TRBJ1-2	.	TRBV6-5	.	CASSYEGTGRYGYTF	TGTGCCAGCAGTTACGAAGGAACAGGGAGATATGGCTACACCTTC
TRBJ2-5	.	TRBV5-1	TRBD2	CASSPSGMVYWRETQYF	TGCGCCAGCTCTCCTAGCGGGATGGTTTATTGGCGAGAGACCCAGTACTTC
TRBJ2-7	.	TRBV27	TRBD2	CASSAGLAVSYEQYF	TGTGCCAGCAGCGCCGGACTAGCGGTTTCCTACGAGCAGTACTTC
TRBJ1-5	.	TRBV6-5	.	CASSPRGSNQPQHF	TGTGCCAGCAGCCCTCGGGGGAGCAATCAGCCCCAGCATTTT
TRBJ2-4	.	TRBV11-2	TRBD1	CASSGQGFKNIQYF	TGTGCCAGCAGCGGACAGGGATTCAAAAACATTCAGTACTTC
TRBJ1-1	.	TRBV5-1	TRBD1	CASSRSQGAGRTEAFF	TGCGCCAGCAGCCGTTCACAGGGGGCGGGGAGGACTGAAGCTTTCTTT
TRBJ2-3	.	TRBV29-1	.	CSVEQGPTDTQYF	TGCAGCGTTGAACAGGGCCCCACAGATACGCAGTATTTT
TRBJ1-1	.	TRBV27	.	CASSIQGWTEAFF	TGTGCCAGCAGTATACAGGGTTGGACTGAAGCTTTCTTT
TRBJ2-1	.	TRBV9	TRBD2	CASSDGTSGSLNEQFF	TGTGCCAGCAGCGACGGGACTAGCGGGAGTTTAAATGAGCAGTTCTTC
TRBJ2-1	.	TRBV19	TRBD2	CASAAGEINEQFF	TGTGCCAGTGCGGCGGGAGAAATTAATGAGCAGTTCTTC
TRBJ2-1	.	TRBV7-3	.	CASSLMGETYNEQFF	TGTGCCAGCAGCTTAATGGGGGAAACCTACAATGAGCAGTTCTTC